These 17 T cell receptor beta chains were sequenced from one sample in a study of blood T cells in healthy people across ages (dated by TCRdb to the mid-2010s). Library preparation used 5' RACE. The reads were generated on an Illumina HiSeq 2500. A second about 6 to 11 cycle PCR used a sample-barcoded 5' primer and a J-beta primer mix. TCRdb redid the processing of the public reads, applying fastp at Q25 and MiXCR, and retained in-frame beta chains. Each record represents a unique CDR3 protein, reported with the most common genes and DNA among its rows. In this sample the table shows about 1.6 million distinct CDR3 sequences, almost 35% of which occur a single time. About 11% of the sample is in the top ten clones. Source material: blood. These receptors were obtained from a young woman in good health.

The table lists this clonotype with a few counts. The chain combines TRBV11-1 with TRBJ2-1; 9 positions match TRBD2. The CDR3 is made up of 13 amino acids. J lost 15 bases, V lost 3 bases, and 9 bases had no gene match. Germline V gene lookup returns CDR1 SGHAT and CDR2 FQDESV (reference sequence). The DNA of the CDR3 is TGTGCCAGCAGCTTTTTACGCGCGGGAGGGGTGTTCTTC. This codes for CASSFLRAGGVFF.

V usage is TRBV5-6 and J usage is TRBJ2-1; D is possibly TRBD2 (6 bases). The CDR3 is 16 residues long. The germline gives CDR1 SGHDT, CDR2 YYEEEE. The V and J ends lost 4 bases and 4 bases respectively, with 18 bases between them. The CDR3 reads CASSPPGTFFYNEQFF. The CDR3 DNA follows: TGTGCCAGCAGCCCTCCCGGGACTTTCTTTTACAATGAGCAGTTCTTC.

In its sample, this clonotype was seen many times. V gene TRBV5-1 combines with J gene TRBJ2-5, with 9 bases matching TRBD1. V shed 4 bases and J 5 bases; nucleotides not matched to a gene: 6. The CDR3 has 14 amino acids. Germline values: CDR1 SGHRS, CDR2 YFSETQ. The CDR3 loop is CASSKGTGTETQYF. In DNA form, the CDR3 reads TGCGCCAGCAGCAAAGGGACAGGGACGGAGACCCAGTACTTC.

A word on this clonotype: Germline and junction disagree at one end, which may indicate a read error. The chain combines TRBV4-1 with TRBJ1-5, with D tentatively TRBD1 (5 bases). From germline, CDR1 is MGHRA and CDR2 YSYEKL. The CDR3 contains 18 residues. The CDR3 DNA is TGCGTCAGCAGCCAAAACCCAGCGGGGGACGTCGGCAATCAGCCCCAGCATTTT. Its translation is CVSSQNPAGDVGNQPQHF.

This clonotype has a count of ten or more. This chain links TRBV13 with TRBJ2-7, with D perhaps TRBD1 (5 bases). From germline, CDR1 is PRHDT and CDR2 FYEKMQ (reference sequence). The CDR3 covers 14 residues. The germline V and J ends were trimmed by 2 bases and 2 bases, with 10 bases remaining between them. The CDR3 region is CASSLKGSPYEQYF. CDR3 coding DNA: TGTGCCAGCAGCTTAAAGGGGTCCCCCTACGAGCAGTACTTC.

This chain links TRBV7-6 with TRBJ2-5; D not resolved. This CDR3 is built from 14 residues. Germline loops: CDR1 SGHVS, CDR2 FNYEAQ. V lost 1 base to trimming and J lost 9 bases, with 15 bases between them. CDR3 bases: TGTGCCAGCAGCTTAGGCCAACTTTTTACGGCCCAGTACTTC. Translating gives CASSLGQLFTAQYF.

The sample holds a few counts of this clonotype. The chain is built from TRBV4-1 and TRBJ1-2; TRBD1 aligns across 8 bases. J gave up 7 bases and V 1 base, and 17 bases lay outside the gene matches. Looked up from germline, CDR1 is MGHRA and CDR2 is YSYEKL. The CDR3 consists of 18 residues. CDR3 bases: TGCGCCAGCAGCCAAGGACAGATCCATCAGGACAGGGAATTTGGCTACACCTTC. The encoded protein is CASSQGQIHQDREFGYTF.

CDR3 region: CASSSSPSGGETDTQYF. DNA for the CDR3: TGTGCCAGCAGCTCCAGCCCTAGCGGGGGGGAAACAGATACGCAGTATTTT. The chain has TRBV7-3 and TRBJ2-3, with 12 bases identical to TRBD2. Germline trimming cut 4 bases from V and 3 bases from J; bases unmatched to any gene: 8. From germline, CDR1 is SGHTA and CDR2 FQGTGA. This CDR3 contains 17 residues.

CDR3 residues: CASSEALSGGRDTQYF. DNA for the CDR3: TGTGCCAGCAGTGAAGCGCTCAGCGGGGGTCGAGATACGCAGTATTTT. The chain links TRBV2 to TRBJ2-3; 8 nucleotides agree with TRBD2. Trimming removed 0 bases from V and 5 bases from J; junction bases left unmatched: 7. Germline CDR1 and CDR2: SNHLY and FYNNEI. There are 16 residues in the CDR3.

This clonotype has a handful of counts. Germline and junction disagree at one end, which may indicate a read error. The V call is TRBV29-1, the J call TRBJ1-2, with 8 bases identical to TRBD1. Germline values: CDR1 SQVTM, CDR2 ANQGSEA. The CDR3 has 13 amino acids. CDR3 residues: CGVDGQGSHGYTF. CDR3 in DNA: TGCGGCGTCGACGGACAGGGTAGCCATGGCTACACCTTC.

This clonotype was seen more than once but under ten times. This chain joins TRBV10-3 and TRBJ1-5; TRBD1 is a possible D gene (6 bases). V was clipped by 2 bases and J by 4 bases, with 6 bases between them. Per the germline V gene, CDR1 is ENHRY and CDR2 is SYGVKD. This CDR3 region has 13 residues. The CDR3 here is CAISETGNQPQHF. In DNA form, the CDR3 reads TGTGCCATCAGTGAGACAGGGAATCAGCCCCAGCATTTT.

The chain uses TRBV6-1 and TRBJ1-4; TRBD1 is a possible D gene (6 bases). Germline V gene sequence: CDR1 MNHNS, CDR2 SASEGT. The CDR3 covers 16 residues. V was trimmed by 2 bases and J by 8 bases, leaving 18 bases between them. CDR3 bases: TGTGCCAGCAGTGAATGGGTCAGGACAGTAAGGGAAAAACTGTTTTTT. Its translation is CASSEWVRTVREKLFF.

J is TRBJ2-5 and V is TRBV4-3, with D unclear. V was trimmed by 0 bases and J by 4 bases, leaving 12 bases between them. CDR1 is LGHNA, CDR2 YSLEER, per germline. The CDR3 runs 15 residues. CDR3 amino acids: CASSQELRSGETQYF. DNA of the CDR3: TGCGCCAGCAGCCAAGAGCTCCGGTCGGGAGAGACCCAGTACTTC.

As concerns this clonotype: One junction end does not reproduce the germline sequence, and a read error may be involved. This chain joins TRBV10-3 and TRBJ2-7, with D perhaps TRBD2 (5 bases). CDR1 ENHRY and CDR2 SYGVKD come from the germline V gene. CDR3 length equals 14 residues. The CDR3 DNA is TGTGCCATCAGCACTAGTCCCAAAAGCCACGAGCGGTACTTC. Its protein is CAISTSPKSHERYF.

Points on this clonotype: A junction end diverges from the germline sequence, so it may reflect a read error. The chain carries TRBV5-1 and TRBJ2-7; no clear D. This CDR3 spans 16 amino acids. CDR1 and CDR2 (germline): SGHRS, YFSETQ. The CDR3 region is CASSWGSVPPSCEQYF. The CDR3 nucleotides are TGCGCCAGCAGCTGGGGATCCGTTCCCCCATCCTGCGAGCAGTACTTC.

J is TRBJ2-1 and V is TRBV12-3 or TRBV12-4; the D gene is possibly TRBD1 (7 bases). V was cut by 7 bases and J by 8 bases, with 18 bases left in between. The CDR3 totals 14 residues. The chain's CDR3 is CASIRSQGGDEQFF. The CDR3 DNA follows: TGTGCCAGCATCCGAAGCCAGGGGGGCGATGAGCAGTTCTTC.

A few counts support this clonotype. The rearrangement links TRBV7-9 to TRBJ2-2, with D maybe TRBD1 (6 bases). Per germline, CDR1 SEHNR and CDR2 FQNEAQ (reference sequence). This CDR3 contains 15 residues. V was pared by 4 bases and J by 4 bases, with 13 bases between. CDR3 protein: CASSSYTGSTGELFF. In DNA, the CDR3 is TGTGCCAGCAGCTCATACACAGGGAGCACCGGGGAGCTGTTTTTT.